This T cell receptor beta chain is from a study of T-cell memory formation after mild COVID-19 (dated by TCRdb to the early 2020s). Notes on the research overall: TCR sequence clusters from the two donors were found to be largely donor specific. In a couple of donors, T-cell clones that expanded and contracted after mild COVID-19 were followed by sequencing TCRalpha and TCRbeta repertoires longitudinally. The cohort comprised two young, previously healthy adult volunteers, one female and one male.

Ficoll-Paque density gradient centrifugation was the method used to isolate PBMCs. Broad study findings and their caveats: Some responding clones were found in pre-infection memory, which suggests that pre-existing cross-reactive memory T cells took part in the SARS-CoV-2 response. The study covered only a couple of mild cases, and larger cohorts including severe cases with pre-infection samples were considered necessary. SARS-CoV-2 specificity of the second-wave clones peaking on day 37 was not confirmed. Balanced CD4/CD8 phenotypes were observed for clones contracting from day 15 to 85, whereas a bias towards CD4+ was observed for a second wave of clones expanding from day 15 to 37. Contracting CD4+ clones appeared mostly in the CM and EM memory subsets, whereas CD8+ clones were enriched in EMRA.

The instrument was an Illumina NovaSeq 6000. Using 5'RACE with constant-segment primers, TCRalpha and TCRbeta cDNA libraries were constructed, with sample barcodes and unique molecular identifiers added in the process. RNA was extracted from every sample with Trizol reagent. Library amplification was performed in two PCR steps, and a second sample barcode and Illumina TruSeq adapters were introduced in the second step. Sequencing of the libraries was done on an Illumina NovaSeq, producing 2 x 150 bp paired-end reads. From the authors' description of their analysis: Reads were demultiplexed and collapsed into UMI-guided consensus sequences with migec v1.2.7. Using mixcr v2.1.11, UMI consensuses were aligned to TRA and TRB V and J templates and then assembled into clonotypes. Clonotypes were classified as expanded or contracted when called significant by both edgeR and NoisET, with noise models trained on biological replicates. For edgeR calls, a false discovery rate-adjusted p below 0.01 and a log2 fold-change threshold of 1 were applied. As an exploratory analysis of dynamics, max-normalized trajectories of the 1000 most abundant clonotypes were examined with PCA combined with hierarchical clustering. The CD4 or CD8 phenotype of responding clones was assigned using the separately sequenced CD4+ and CD8+ repertoires. The public reads were reanalyzed by TCRdb: fastp trimming at Q25, MiXCR alignment, in-frame beta chains only. Entries are consolidated by CDR3 protein sequence, retaining the most common genes and DNA. TCRdb's processing, not the authors', yielded these V and J calls. This sample lists about 340,000 distinct CDR3 sequences; about 21% were detected once. The top ten clones comprise around 12% of the sample.

Concerning this clonotype itself: The antigen it binds to is not known. No qualities accompany the bases; no much larger clone lies one base away.

The germline ends are 7 bases apart after V is trimmed by 6 bases and J by 2 bases. CDR1 is given as MNHEY and CDR2 as SVGAGI, both from the germline V gene. The CDR3 holds 13 amino acids from the cysteine to the phenylalanine. The kept DNA is CDR3 alone, 39 bases in frame from the first base. Sample: PBMCs or a T cell subset sorted from them (not recorded which). The sequence derives from an adult woman who had mild COVID-19 (a few samples of this study predate the infection). The sample titles of this study are shuffled in the database, so cell type and time point are left out; the donor was told from shared clones. This sequence uses TRBV6-5 and TRBJ2-2; the D gene cannot be named for sure. The CDR3 protein is CASSEPNTGELFF. The DNA reads TGTGCCAGCAGCGAACCAAACACCGGGGAGCTGTTTTTT.